The 14 T cell receptor beta chains below were found in one sample sequenced in a study of radiotherapy plus CTLA-4 blockade in lung cancer (dated by TCRdb to 2017 to 2018). The library was generated by the immunoSEQ multiplex PCR assay. What TCRdb holds here is the immuneACCESS table cut down to in-frame rearrangements. Part of the clones is not present; checked against another copy, under half of the missing clones reflect an unresolved V gene, and the others are unexplained. This sample has tens of thousands of clones in its table, and about four fifths of those were observed once. 12% to 15% of the sample comes from the top ten. The sample in question was peripheral blood, obtained from a patient treated with radiotherapy plus ipilimumab. Every receptor here comes from a human donor with non-small cell lung cancer that progressed on radiotherapy plus ipilimumab.

This chain joins TRBV5-1 and TRBJ2-2; TRBD2 is a possible D gene (6 bases). Germline V gene data show CDR1 as SGHRS and CDR2 as YFSETQ. V lost 0 bases, J lost 6 bases, and 12 bases lay in between. The length of the CDR3 is 15 residues. This CDR3 is CASSLGDGSAGELFF. In DNA form, the CDR3 reads TGCGCCAGCAGCTTGGGCGACGGGAGTGCCGGGGAGCTGTTTTTT.

This chain connects TRBV5-1 to TRBJ2-5; D remains unclear. The CDR3 runs to 14 residues. V shed 6 bases and J shed 5 bases, with 17 bases lying between them. Germline values: CDR1 SGHRS, CDR2 YFSETQ. The CDR3 protein is CASTPDRSSETQYF. CDR3 DNA: TGCGCCAGCACCCCGGATCGCTCCTCGGAGACCCAGTACTTC.

The chain links TRBV12-5 to TRBJ1-2; tentatively, D is TRBD1 (5 bases). The CDR3 is 13 amino acids. V was cut by 2 bases and J by 8 bases, with 12 bases left in between. The germline CDR1 and CDR2 sequences are LGHNT and FRNRAP. In DNA form, the CDR3 reads TGTGCTAGTGGTTTGCCGGGGGTTGGAGGCTACACCTTC. Protein product: CASGLPGVGGYTF.

The rearrangement links TRBV7-9 to TRBJ2-1, with D perhaps being TRBD1 or TRBD2 (5 bases each). This CDR3 contains 16 residues. Germline V lookup: CDR1 SEHNR, CDR2 FQNEAQ (reference sequence). Trimming removed 1 base from V and 6 bases from J, with 16 bases in between. CDR3 coding DNA: TGTGCCAGCAGCTTAGAGAGGGGTAGATTTAGCAATGAGCAGTTCTTC. Translating gives CASSLERGRFSNEQFF.

V and J are TRBV19 and TRBJ1-1, with D perhaps matching TRBD1 (5 bases). V shed 0 bases and J shed 0 bases, with 8 bases lying between them. The CDR3 is 15 amino acids. Germline CDR1 is LNHDA and CDR2 is SQIVND (reference sequence). Here the CDR3 DNA reads TGTGCCAGTAGTATAGATGGGGGGATGAACACTGAAGCTTTCTTT. It encodes CASSIDGGMNTEAFF.

This clone occurred a few times. The chain links TRBV11-2 to TRBJ1-2; 7 bases are a match to TRBD1. CDR3 length: 13 residues. The germline CDR1 and CDR2 sequences are SGHAT and FQNNGV. J lost 6 bases, V lost 6 bases, and 7 bases had no gene match. CDR3 protein: CASSDRDSHGYTF. In DNA form, the CDR3 reads TGTGCCAGCAGTGACAGGGATTCGCATGGCTACACCTTC. The whole variable domain, remainder taken from reference TRBV11-2 and TRBJ1-2, is EAGVAQSPRYKIIEKRQSVAFWCNPISGHATLYWYQQILGQGPKLLIQFQNNGVVDDSQLPKDRFSAERLKGVDSTLKIQPAKLEDSAVYLCASSDRDSHGYTFGSGTRLTVV.

V usage is TRBV7-9 and J usage is TRBJ2-5; 7 bases match TRBD2. V gave up 5 bases and J gave up 5 bases; unmatched junction bases: 11. The CDR3 loop spans 15 amino acids. Germline loops: CDR1 SEHNR, CDR2 FQNEAQ (reference sequence). CDR3 residues: CASSQGLAARETQYF. Here the CDR3 DNA reads TGTGCCAGCAGCCAAGGGCTAGCGGCCCGGGAGACCCAGTACTTC.

This clone was observed once. V gene TRBV28 combines with J gene TRBJ2-7, with 7 positions matching TRBD1. Germline V CDR1 and CDR2: MDHEN, SYDVKM. The CDR3 is made up of 14 amino acids. Trimming took 1 base from V and 6 from J; bases not matched to a gene: 6. The CDR3: CASSLSQTGTEQYF. The CDR3 DNA sequence: TGTGCCAGCAGTTTATCCCAGACAGGGACCGAGCAGTACTTC. Variable domain in full (rest from reference TRBV28 and TRBJ2-7): DVKVTQSSRYLVKRTGEKVFLECVQDMDHENMFWYRQDPGLGLRLIYFSYDVKMKEKGDIPEGYSVSREKKERFSLILESASTNQTSMYLCASSLSQTGTEQYFGPGTRLTVT.

The gene calls are TRBV18 and TRBJ2-2; either TRBD1 or TRBD2 may supply D (7 bases each). The CDR3 runs to 17 residues. Trimming removed 6 bases from V and 7 bases from J, with 24 bases in between. Per germline, CDR1 KGHSH and CDR2 LQKENI. This chain's CDR3 is CASSNHRRGGEHGELFF. CDR3 in DNA: TGTGCCAGCTCTAACCACCGCAGGGGGGGAGAGCACGGGGAGCTGTTTTTT.

The sample holds a few counts of this clone. V and J are TRBV19 and TRBJ2-2; 8 bases line up with TRBD1. Germline trimming cut 4 bases from V and 1 base from J; bases unmatched to any gene: 5. Germline CDR1 reads LNHDA; CDR2 reads SQIVND (reference sequence). This CDR3 contains 16 residues. The CDR3 DNA reads TGTGCCAGTAGTAACAGGGGGTTCGTGAACACCGGGGAGCTGTTTTTT. This gives the protein CASSNRGFVNTGELFF. Variable domain in full (rest from reference TRBV19 and TRBJ2-2): DGGITQSPKYLFRKEGQNVTLSCEQNLNHDAMYWYRQDPGQGLRLIYYSQIVNDFQKGDIAEGYSVSREKKESFPLTVTSAQKNPTAFYLCASSNRGFVNTGELFFGEGSRLTVL.

The rearrangement uses TRBV11-2 and TRBJ2-1, with 9 bases matching TRBD1. V gave up 5 bases and J gave up 7 bases; unmatched junction bases: 12. The CDR3 spans 16 residues. Germline assignment: CDR1 SGHAT and CDR2 FQNNGV. The CDR3 here is CASSPSLQGAENEQFF. For the CDR3, the DNA is TGTGCCAGCAGCCCCTCGCTACAGGGGGCTGAGAATGAGCAGTTCTTC.

The chain carries TRBV27 and TRBJ1-5; TRBD1 matches 9 bases. The CDR3 spans 14 residues. Germline lookup yields CDR1 MNHEY and CDR2 SMNVEV (reference sequence). J was trimmed by 9 bases and V by 5 bases; bases with no gene match: 8. Written as DNA, the CDR3 is TGTGCCAGCAGTACAGGGGGCGGCTCATCGCCCCAGCATTTT. Translation gives CASSTGGGSSPQHF.

J is TRBJ2-3 and V is TRBV28, with a possible D match to TRBD2 (5 bases). CDR3 length equals 16 residues. Trimming took 5 bases from V and 2 from J, leaving 17 bases between them. Germline V gene lookup returns CDR1 MDHEN and CDR2 SYDVKM. This CDR3 reads CASSKGGGMLTDTQYF. CDR3 DNA sequence: TGTGCCAGCAGTAAAGGAGGAGGCATGCTCACAGATACGCAGTATTTT.

The CDR3 DNA reads TGTGCCAGCAGCCCCCTGACTCCCAATGAGCAGTTCTTC. Amino acids: CASSPLTPNEQFF. V and J are TRBV6-6 and TRBJ2-1; D remains unclear. Germline V gives CDR1 MNHNY, CDR2 SVGAGI (reference sequence). V was shortened by 6 bases and J by 6 bases, with 12 bases between the two germline ends. The CDR3 loop spans 13 amino acids.